Listed below are T cell receptor beta chains from one sample, sequenced in a study of cytomegalovirus exposure and HLA in healthy donors. Measured with immunoSEQ multiplex PCR; TCRdb has only the in-frame clones, and not every one. This table has roughly 140,000 clones, about 60% appearing once. Sequencing used PBMCs. All receptors come from an older woman in good health and CMV-seropositive. Both conserved end residues are part of each CDR3.

V gene	J gene	CDR3 protein
TRBV7-3	TRBJ2-7	CASSLTAGGPHEQYF
TRBV11-2	TRBJ1-1	CASSLREQGGTEAFF
TRBV11-2	TRBJ2-1	CASRQEGPYNEQFF
TRBV28	TRBJ1-3	CASSLLAGTVGNTIYF
TRBV5-5	TRBJ1-1	CASSFRDRGTEAFF
TRBV28	TRBJ2-7	CASTSDGRSYEQYF
TRBV30	TRBJ2-1	CAWSVLGTGVFNEQFF
TRBV5-1	TRBJ2-7	CASILRSSGDSYEQYF
TRBV7-8	TRBJ2-3	CASSFNGAGAPGTQYF
TRBV7-2	TRBJ2-5	CASSRGGLETQYF
TRBV6-5	TRBJ2-2	CASSELVNTGELFF
TRBV7-8	TRBJ2-7	CASSLVRRETAYEQYF
TRBV7-6	TRBJ2-1	CASSSPTSGRGAEQFF
TRBV12-5	TRBJ2-3	CASGFLVDGGLFTDTQYF
TRBV2	TRBJ1-6	CASSEWTPDNSPLHF
TRBV11-2	TRBJ1-1	CASSLAQGPQGAFF
TRBV28	TRBJ1-1	CASSFRQGNTEAFF
TRBV7-9	TRBJ2-1	CASSLGGSGKEQFF
TRBV4-3	TRBJ2-3	CASSQETSGRGTDTQYF